Listed below are T cell receptor beta chains from one sample, sequenced in a study of identical twins. Via MiXCR, TCRdb re-called the 5' RACE reads, giving one row per CDR3 protein. The sample holds some 560,000 distinct CDR3 sequences, roughly 9.9% seen once. The data also belong to a second study, concerning yellow fever vaccine responses in identical twins.

The sequenced sample consisted of PBMCs. All receptors derive from a woman aged 18-35 years in good health. The CDR3 runs from the conserved cysteine through the conserved F or W. A D gene is named only where the DNA matches it firmly. Rows give clone size only sometimes, using once, few, many, or a class for an expanded clone.

>TRBV5-1|TRBJ2-3|-|-
CASSWGAFTDTQYF
TGCGCCAGCAGCTGGGGGGCCTTCACAGATACGCAGTATTTT
>TRBV20-1|TRBJ2-7|TRBD2|few
CSARDEASGSVRSYEQYF
TGCAGTGCTAGAGATGAGGCTAGCGGGAGTGTCAGGTCCTACGAGCAGTACTTC
>TRBV4-1|TRBJ2-1|TRBD1|few
CASSQVAQGQGLNEQFF
TGCGCCAGCAGCCAAGTTGCCCAGGGACAGGGCCTTAATGAGCAGTTCTTC
>TRBV5-6|TRBJ1-2|-|many
CASSYRDSGYTF
TGTGCCAGCAGCTACAGGGACTCTGGCTACACCTTC
>TRBV7-9|TRBJ2-1|TRBD2|-
CASTSLAGLSNEQFF
TGTGCCAGCACCTCACTAGCGGGTTTGTCCAATGAGCAGTTCTTC
>TRBV7-9|TRBJ2-5|TRBD1|few
CASSPGDRDSETQYF
TGTGCCAGCAGCCCCGGGGACAGGGACTCGGAGACCCAGTACTTC
>TRBV4-3|TRBJ2-7|TRBD2|few
CASSQDGTTSGRYEQYF
TGCGCCAGCAGCCAAGATGGAACGACTAGCGGGAGATACGAGCAGTACTTC
>TRBV2|TRBJ2-3|TRBD1|many
CATQRGQGAADTQYF
TGTGCCACCCAAAGGGGACAGGGGGCAGCAGATACGCAGTATTTT
>TRBV4-1|TRBJ2-1|-|-
CANSQVQDLSYNEQFF
TGCGCCAACAGCCAAGTCCAGGATTTATCCTACAATGAGCAGTTCTTC
>TRBV5-1|TRBJ2-7|TRBD2|many
CASSWVAGGPGNEQYF
TGCGCCAGCAGCTGGGTAGCGGGGGGGCCGGGAAACGAGCAGTACTTC
>TRBV7-9|TRBJ1-6|-|many
CASSLKQEASPLHF
TGTGCCAGCAGCTTAAAACAGGAAGCTTCACCCCTCCACTTT
>TRBV5-1|TRBJ2-2|-|many
CASSLGAYGTGELFF
TGCGCCAGCAGCTTGGGGGCCTACGGAACCGGGGAGCTGTTTTTT
>TRBV18|TRBJ2-7|-|many
CASSPLVGNEQYF
TGTGCCAGCTCACCACTCGTGGGAAACGAGCAGTACTTC
>TRBV29-1|TRBJ2-7|TRBD1|many
CSVTVQDRGNYEQYF
TGCAGCGTAACGGTACAGGACAGGGGGAACTACGAGCAGTACTTC
>TRBV28|TRBJ2-4|-|many
CASRSGVLAKNIQYF
TGTGCCAGCAGGTCTGGTGTTCTGGCCAAAAACATTCAGTACTTC
>TRBV4-2|TRBJ2-3|-|few
CASSQALSLRGDTQYF
TGTGCCAGCAGCCAAGCCCTCAGCCTGAGAGGAGATACGCAGTATTTT
>TRBV9|TRBJ2-7|-|few
CASSVAMTSYEQYF
TGTGCCAGCAGCGTAGCTATGACGTCTTACGAGCAGTACTTC
>TRBV7-9|TRBJ2-6|-|-
CASFRGRTDSLSSGANVLTF
TGTGCCAGCTTCCGAGGGCGGACCGACTCCTTGAGCTCTGGGGCCAACGTCCTGACTTTC
>TRBV27|TRBJ1-2|-|few
CASSFGASGEGYTF
TGTGCCAGCAGTTTTGGGGCCTCGGGTGAGGGCTACACCTTC
>TRBV9|TRBJ1-3|-|few
CASSDPLGFSSGNTIYF
TGTGCCAGCAGCGATCCTCTGGGATTCAGTTCTGGAAACACCATATATTTT
>TRBV7-9|TRBJ1-1|TRBD1|many
CASSPQGRGAFF
TGTGCCAGCAGCCCACAGGGGCGCGGAGCTTTCTTT
>TRBV20-1|TRBJ2-5|-|many
CSANLGVRQETQYF
TGCAGTGCTAACCTAGGGGTCAGACAAGAGACCCAGTACTTC
>TRBV20-1|TRBJ2-2|-|many
CSARSHPTGELFF
TGCAGTGCTAGATCCCATCCCACCGGGGAGCTGTTTTTT
>TRBV7-2|TRBJ1-1|-|many
CASSLVLGRGAEAFF
TGTGCCAGCAGCTTAGTCCTTGGGAGGGGCGCTGAAGCTTTCTTT
>TRBV20-1|TRBJ2-3|-|few
CSALDPGLSYTDTQYF
TGCAGTGCCCTGGACCCGGGACTTAGCTACACAGATACGCAGTATTTT
>TRBV29-1|TRBJ2-2|TRBD1|many
CSVVGQGATGELFF
TGCAGCGTTGTCGGACAGGGGGCGACCGGGGAGCTGTTTTTT
>TRBV29-1|TRBJ2-1|TRBD2|-
CSISSGSYNEQFF
TGCAGCATTTCTAGCGGTTCCTACAATGAGCAGTTCTTC
>TRBV4-3|TRBJ2-7|-|many
CASSLGRRYEQYF
TGCGCCAGCAGCCTGGGACGACGCTACGAGCAGTACTTC
>TRBV20-1|TRBJ2-1|TRBD1|many
CSGLRDRSSNEQFF
TGCAGTGGACTCCGGGACAGATCTAGCAATGAGCAGTTCTTC
>TRBV9|TRBJ2-7|TRBD1|-
CASSGGDRGLEQYF
TGTGCCAGCAGCGGGGGGGACAGGGGGCTCGAGCAGTACTTC
>TRBV19|TRBJ2-7|-|-
CASSQGWHEQYF
TGTGCCAGTTCACAGGGATGGCACGAGCAGTACTTC
>TRBV12-3/TRBV12-4|TRBJ2-5|-|few
CASSTNSVGETQYF
TGTGCCAGCAGCACTAACAGTGTCGGAGAGACCCAGTACTTC
>TRBV20-1|TRBJ2-5|TRBD1|many
CSAGDRVVQETQYF
TGCAGTGCTGGGGACAGGGTCGTCCAAGAGACCCAGTACTTC
>TRBV20-1|TRBJ2-7|-|-
CSATLDFYEQYF
TGCAGTGCTACCCTGGACTTTTACGAGCAGTACTTC
>TRBV28|TRBJ1-2|-|many
CASSPAVYGYTF
TGTGCCAGCAGCCCGGCAGTCTATGGCTACACCTTC
>TRBV12-3/TRBV12-4|TRBJ2-4|-|many
CASSGIVKNIQYF
TGTGCCAGCTCAGGGATCGTCAAAAACATTCAGTACTTC
>TRBV12-3/TRBV12-4|TRBJ1-1|TRBD1|many
CASSLGTGGNTEAFF
TGTGCCAGCAGTTTAGGGACAGGGGGAAACACTGAAGCTTTCTTT
>TRBV5-1|TRBJ2-3|-|many
CASSLRGGTTDTQYF
TGCGCCAGCAGCCTCAGAGGAGGAACCACAGATACGCAGTATTTT
>TRBV7-6|TRBJ1-4|-|many
CASSLRGRANEKLFF
TGTGCCAGCAGCCTAAGGGGGAGGGCTAATGAAAAACTGTTTTTT
>TRBV28|TRBJ1-1|TRBD1|many
CATAGGALNTEAFF
TGTGCCACCGCAGGGGGGGCTCTGAACACTGAAGCTTTCTTT
>TRBV12-3/TRBV12-4|TRBJ2-1|TRBD2|-
CASSFWLAGNNEQFF
TGTGCCAGCAGTTTTTGGCTAGCGGGAAACAATGAGCAGTTCTTC
>TRBV12-3/TRBV12-4|TRBJ1-2|-|few
CAIHRATLDGYTF
TGTGCCATTCACCGGGCCACCCTTGATGGCTACACCTTC
>TRBV12-3/TRBV12-4|TRBJ2-7|TRBD2|few
CASSHPRGGDEQYF
TGTGCCAGCAGTCACCCCCGGGGAGGGGACGAGCAGTACTTC
>TRBV28|TRBJ2-2|-|many
CATSDRTHTGELFF
TGTGCCACATCTGACAGGACCCACACCGGGGAGCTGTTTTTT
>TRBV30|TRBJ1-2|TRBD1|-
CAWSLQSTGTYGYTF
TGTGCCTGGAGTCTCCAATCGACAGGGACCTATGGCTACACCTTC
>TRBV12-3/TRBV12-4|TRBJ2-1|-|-
CASSAGTNYNEQFF
TGTGCCAGCAGTGCCGGGACAAATTACAATGAGCAGTTCTTC
>TRBV3-1|TRBJ1-2|TRBD1|few
CASSPPGQGAFDYGYTF
TGTGCCAGCAGCCCTCCGGGACAGGGGGCTTTCGACTATGGCTACACCTTC